This T cell receptor beta chain emerged from a study of tumour-infiltrating T cells in Burkitt lymphoma. In the study overall: All epidemiological Burkitt lymphoma subtypes were represented in the cohort. Survival, overall and progression-free, tracked with productive clonality. Study-level results: Public clonotypes, several, appeared across numerous Burkitt lymphoma patients.

The junction had 8 bases not matched to a gene; V was cut back by 5 bases and J by 3 bases. Per the germline V gene, CDR1 is SEHNR and CDR2 is FQNEAQ (reference sequence). The CDR3 has 15 residues. The protocol was immunoSEQ multiplex PCR, while the TCRdb copy is restricted to in-frame clones and leaves out a portion. The repertoire consists of over 1,000 clones, with around 16% occurring once and the leading ten covering less than 10%. Regarding this clone: Its antigen is not known.

The sequenced sample was tumor tissue. This rearrangement joins TRBV7-9 to TRBJ2-5; TRBD1 aligns across 8 bases. This clonotype was sampled from a human donor with Burkitt lymphoma. Written as DNA, the CDR3 is TGTGCCAGCAGCCATAATCCAGGGGGCGAAGAGACCCAGTACTTC. This gives the protein CASSHNPGGEETQYF.